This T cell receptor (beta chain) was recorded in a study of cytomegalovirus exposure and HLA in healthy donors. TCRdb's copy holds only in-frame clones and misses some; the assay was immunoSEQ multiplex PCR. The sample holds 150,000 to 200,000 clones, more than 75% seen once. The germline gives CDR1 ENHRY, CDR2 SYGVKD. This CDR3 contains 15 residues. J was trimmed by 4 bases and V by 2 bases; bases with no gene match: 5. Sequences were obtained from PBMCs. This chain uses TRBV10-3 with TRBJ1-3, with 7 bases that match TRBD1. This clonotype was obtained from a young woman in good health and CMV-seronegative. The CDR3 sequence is CAISEDRAPGNTIYF. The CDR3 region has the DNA TGTGCCATCAGTGAGGACAGGGCTCCAGGAAACACCATATATTTT.